Below, 10 T cell receptor beta chains from the same sample are listed, as sequenced in a study of blood T cell repertoires in COVID-19. Profiled with immunoSEQ multiplex PCR; TCRdb holds only in-frame clones, not every one. The table records around 310,000 clones, 90% of them present only once. The sample taken for sequencing was peripheral blood. The receptors derive from a woman aged 40-49 years with COVID-19, enrolled during active disease.

The J gene is TRBJ2-4, the V gene TRBV21-1; the D call in the table, TRBD1, was not verified against the DNA. TRBV21-1 is labeled a pseudogene. CDR3 length: 16 residues. CDR3 sequence reads: CASSLGQGWGKNIQYF. Here the CDR3 DNA reads TGTGCCAGCAGCCTCGGACAGGGTTGGGGAAAAAACATTCAGTACTTC.

The chain uses TRBV6-1 and TRBJ1-4; D gene ambiguous. This CDR3 is built from 18 residues. CDR1 is MNHNS and CDR2 is SASEGT in the germline V gene. Between the trimmed V and J ends, which lost 1 base and 3 bases, there was a span of 18 bases. The CDR3 DNA sequence: TGTGCCAGCAGTGAAGTCCCCTTTAACGCGGCCTCTAATGAAAAACTGTTTTTT. Its protein product is CASSEVPFNAASNEKLFF.

The CDR3 loop reads CSASPHGELFF. The CDR3 DNA reads as TGCAGTGCTAGCCCACACGGGGAGCTGTTTTTT. The chain is built from TRBV20-1 and TRBJ2-2; no firm D call. V was shortened by 3 bases and J by 7 bases, with 6 bases between the two germline ends. The CDR3 consists of 11 residues. Germline V gives CDR1 DFQATT, CDR2 SNEGSKA (reference sequence).

This chain connects TRBV6-6 to TRBJ2-1, with TRBD2 as a possible D gene (6 bases). Germline V gives CDR1 MNHNY, CDR2 SVGAGI (reference sequence). Trimming removed 4 bases at V and 5 bases at J, with 12 bases between. CDR3 size: 14 residues. The CDR3 sequence: CASSSSGTHNEQFF. The CDR3 DNA follows: TGTGCCAGCAGTTCCTCCGGGACTCACAATGAGCAGTTCTTC.

The CDR3 nucleotides are TGTGCCAGCAGGCCACCTCACACGGGGGATTTCTTT. It codes for CASRPPHTGDFF. The rearrangement joins TRBV5-7 to TRBJ1-1; TRBD1 might be the D (5 bases). TRBV5-7 is an open reading frame whose function is uncertain. The CDR3 is made up of 12 amino acids. V was trimmed by 5 bases and J by 13 bases, leaving 18 bases between them.

The chain couples TRBV13 to TRBJ2-5; TRBD2 agrees at 14 bases. The CDR3 consists of 16 residues. J was trimmed by 3 bases and V by 5 bases; bases with no gene match: 5. The germline V gene encodes CDR1 PRHDT and CDR2 FYEKMQ (reference sequence). CDR3 sequence (DNA): TGTGCCAGCAGCCCAGGACTAGCGGGAGGCAAAGAGACCCAGTACTTC. Translated: CASSPGLAGGKETQYF. Full variable domain (rest looked up from reference TRBV13 and TRBJ2-5): AAGVIQSPRHLIKEKRETATLKCYPIPRHDTVYWYQQGPGQDPQFLISFYEKMQSDKGSIPDRFSAQQFSDYHSELNMSSLELGDSALYFCASSPGLAGGKETQYFGPGTRLLVL.

V is TRBV7-9 and J is TRBJ2-1; tentatively, D is TRBD2 (6 bases). The CDR3 runs to 13 residues. CDR1 SEHNR and CDR2 FQNEAQ come from the germline V gene (reference sequence). V was cut by 5 bases and J by 8 bases, with 13 bases left in between. The CDR3 sequence is CASSPRGSDEQFF. The CDR3, as DNA: TGTGCCAGCAGCCCCCGGGGGTCGGATGAGCAGTTCTTC. Drawing the rest from reference TRBV7-9 and TRBJ2-1, the complete variable domain is DTGVSQNPRHKITKRGQNVTFRCDPISEHNRLYWYRQTLGQGPEFLTYFQNEAQLEKSRLLSDRFSAERPKGSFSTLEIQRTEQGDSAMYLCASSPRGSDEQFFGPGTRLTVL.

This chain links TRBV7-8 with TRBJ1-2, with D possibly being TRBD1 (5 bases). The germline V gene encodes CDR1 SGHVS and CDR2 FQNEAQ. The CDR3 loop spans 16 amino acids. V was pared by 1 base and J by 7 bases, with 19 bases between. CDR3: CASSLDRGIEFVGYTF. The CDR3 DNA reads TGTGCCAGCAGCTTAGACCGGGGGATTGAGTTCGTTGGCTACACCTTC.

J is TRBJ2-1 and V is TRBV27; TRBD2 matches 15 bases. In germline, CDR1 is MNHEY, CDR2 SMNVEV (reference sequence). This CDR3 contains 15 residues. Trimming at V came to 5 bases and at J to 7 bases, leaving 3 bases not matched to a gene. The CDR3 is CASSPGTSGRNEQFF. CDR3 coding DNA: TGTGCCAGCAGTCCCGGGACTAGCGGGAGGAATGAGCAGTTCTTC.

This CDR3 reads CASSSRNQPQHF. CDR3 in DNA: TGTGCCAGCAGTTCCCGGAATCAGCCCCAGCATTTT. The chain is built from TRBV27 and TRBJ1-5; D is unclear. V dropped 4 bases and J dropped 4 bases, with 5 bases sitting between them. Germline CDR1 reads MNHEY; CDR2 reads SMNVEV (reference sequence). This CDR3 contains 12 residues.